One sample yielded the 8 T cell receptor beta chains listed below, sequenced in a study of cytomegalovirus exposure and HLA in healthy donors. In the PCR, 60 Vbeta and 13 Jbeta primers were used. Measured with immunoSEQ multiplex PCR; TCRdb has only the in-frame clones, and not every one. Among around 50,000 clones listed, around 80% were seen once. Sequenced material: PBMCs. These receptors all stem from a man aged 30-40 years in good health and CMV-seropositive.

The rearrangement uses TRBV5-5 and TRBJ1-2, with TRBD1 matching 9 bases. Germline CDR1 reads SGHKS; CDR2 reads YYEKEE (reference sequence). This CDR3 has 16 residues. Unmatched junction bases numbered 8, after V lost 0 bases and J lost 5 bases. The CDR3 nucleotides are TGTGCCAGCAGCTTGGCACAGGGGGCCTCTGGGTATGGCTACACCTTC. Translated, it gives CASSLAQGASGYGYTF.

CDR3 residues: CASSQPTNQPQHF. In DNA, the CDR3 is TGCGCCAGCAGCCAGCCGACAAATCAGCCCCAGCATTTT. This sequence joins TRBV4-1 and TRBJ1-5; D is uncertain. V was trimmed by 3 bases and J by 4 bases, leaving 7 bases between them. Germline V gene lookup returns CDR1 MGHRA and CDR2 YSYEKL. CDR3 length: 13 residues.

V is TRBV4-2 and J is TRBJ2-7; tentative D call: TRBD1 (6 bases). This CDR3 has 17 residues. Per the germline V gene, CDR1 is LGHNA and CDR2 is YNFKEQ. The ends were cut back, 1 base at V and 2 bases at J, with 18 bases in the middle. The CDR3 spells CASSQGLRTEVTYEQYF. The CDR3 nucleotides are TGTGCCAGCAGCCAAGGGCTGAGGACAGAAGTGACCTACGAGCAGTACTTC.

This sequence joins TRBV12-5 and TRBJ2-1; 8 nucleotides agree with TRBD1. Germline V lookup: CDR1 LGHNT, CDR2 FRNRAP. V lost 1 base, J lost 6 bases, and 2 bases stayed unmatched. This CDR3 contains 14 residues. CDR3 sequence (DNA): TGTGCTAGTGGTTTGGGAGGACAGGGCAATGAGCAGTTCTTC. Its translation is CASGLGGQGNEQFF.

V usage is TRBV5-6 and J usage is TRBJ2-5; perhaps TRBD1 as D (5 bases). The CDR3 loop spans 16 amino acids. The V end lost 0 bases, the J end lost 2 bases, and 14 bases lay between the germline ends. Per germline, CDR1 SGHDT and CDR2 YYEEEE. CDR3: CASSLGLGHLQETQYF. The CDR3 coding sequence is TGTGCCAGCAGCTTGGGGCTCGGACACCTGCAAGAGACCCAGTACTTC.

A remark on this clone: Within the sample, other DNA sequences also encode this same CDR3. The rearrangement joins TRBV29-1 to TRBJ1-1; D unresolved. CDR3 length equals 12 residues. Germline V gene lookup returns CDR1 SQVTM and CDR2 ANQGSEA. V was pared by 4 bases and J by 0 bases, with 6 bases between. DNA for the CDR3: TGCAGCGTTGGCCAGATGAACACTGAAGCTTTCTTT. Residues: CSVGQMNTEAFF.

This clone is large (0.1 to 1%). Here the CDR3 reads CATSSGGQVNQPQHF. In DNA, the CDR3 is TGTGCCACCAGCAGTGGGGGACAGGTCAATCAGCCCCAGCATTTT. The rearrangement joins TRBV15 to TRBJ1-5, with TRBD1 matching over 8 bases. The CDR3 totals 15 residues. Germline trimming cut 3 bases from V and 3 bases from J; bases unmatched to any gene: 4. Germline CDR1 LNHNV, CDR2 YYDKDF (reference sequence).

The CDR3 loop reads CASQRVAGSNTGELFF. In DNA, the CDR3 is TGCGCCAGCCAGAGGGTAGCGGGGTCGAACACCGGGGAGCTGTTTTTT. The genes are TRBV5-1 and TRBJ2-2; TRBD2 aligns across 8 bases. CDR3 length: 16 residues. With V trimmed by 7 bases and J by 0 bases, 8 bases remained unmatched. CDR1 is SGHRS, CDR2 YFSETQ, per germline.